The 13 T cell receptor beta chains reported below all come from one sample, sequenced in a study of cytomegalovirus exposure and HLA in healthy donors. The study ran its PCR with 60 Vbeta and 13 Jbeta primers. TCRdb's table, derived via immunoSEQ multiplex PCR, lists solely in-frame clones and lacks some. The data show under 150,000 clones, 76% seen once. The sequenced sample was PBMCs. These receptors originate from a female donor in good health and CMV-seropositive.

CDR3 sequence reads: CASSPGFLLGSYNEQFF. The CDR3 nucleotides are TGCGCCAGCAGCCCCGGGTTCTTACTTGGATCCTACAATGAGCAGTTCTTC. The chain uses TRBV5-1 and TRBJ2-1; the D is unclear. Trimming pared 4 bases from V and 1 base from J, leaving 18 bases between. The germline CDR1 and CDR2 sequences are SGHRS and YFSETQ. The CDR3 contains 17 residues.

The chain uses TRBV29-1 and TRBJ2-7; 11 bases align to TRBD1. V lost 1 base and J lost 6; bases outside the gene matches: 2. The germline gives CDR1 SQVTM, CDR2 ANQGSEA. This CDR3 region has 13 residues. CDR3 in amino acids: CSVEAGQGGEQYF. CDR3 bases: TGCAGCGTTGAAGCGGGACAGGGGGGCGAGCAGTACTTC.

The CDR3 DNA sequence: TGTGCCAGCAGGGGACAGGGGGCCCGCTATGGCTACACCTTC. Translated, it gives CASRGQGARYGYTF. This chain links TRBV28 with TRBJ1-2; 12 positions match TRBD1. Unmatched junction bases numbered 3, after V lost 6 bases and J lost 4 bases. The germline V gene encodes CDR1 MDHEN and CDR2 SYDVKM. The CDR3 is 14 residues long.

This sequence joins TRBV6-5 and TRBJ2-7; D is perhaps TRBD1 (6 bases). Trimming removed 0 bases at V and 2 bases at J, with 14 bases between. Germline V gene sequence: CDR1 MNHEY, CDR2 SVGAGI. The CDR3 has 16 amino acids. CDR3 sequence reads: CASSYSRQAPTYEQYF. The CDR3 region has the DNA TGTGCCAGCAGTTACTCGAGACAGGCCCCCACCTACGAGCAGTACTTC.

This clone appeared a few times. The chain's CDR3 is CASSPRQGPSGNTIYF. CDR3 sequence (DNA): TGTGCCAGCAGCCCCCGACAGGGCCCCTCTGGAAACACCATATATTTT. The J gene is TRBJ1-3, the V gene TRBV9; 7 positions match TRBD1. This CDR3 spans 16 amino acids. From germline, CDR1 is SGDLS and CDR2 YYNGEE. Trimming removed 4 bases from V and 0 bases from J; junction bases left unmatched: 7.

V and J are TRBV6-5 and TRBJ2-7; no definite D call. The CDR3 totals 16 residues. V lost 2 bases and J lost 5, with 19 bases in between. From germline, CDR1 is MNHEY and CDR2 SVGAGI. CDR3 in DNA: TGTGCCAGCAGTTACCCTGAGCGAGCTCTAGGCGACGAGCAGTACTTC. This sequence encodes CASSYPERALGDEQYF.

The chain's CDR3 is CASSDKLEAFF. The CDR3 region has the DNA TGTGCCAGCAGTGACAAGCTTGAAGCTTTCTTT. The V call is TRBV2, the J call TRBJ1-1, with D uncertain. Trimming took 3 bases from V and 7 from J, leaving 6 bases between them. There are 11 residues in the CDR3. Germline V gene data show CDR1 as SNHLY and CDR2 as FYNNEI.

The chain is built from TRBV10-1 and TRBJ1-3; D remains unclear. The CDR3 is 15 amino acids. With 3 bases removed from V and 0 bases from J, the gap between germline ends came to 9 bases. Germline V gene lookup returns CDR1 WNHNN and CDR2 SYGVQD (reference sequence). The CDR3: CASSDPQSSGNTIYF. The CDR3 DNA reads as TGCGCCAGCAGTGACCCACAGAGCTCTGGAAACACCATATATTTT.

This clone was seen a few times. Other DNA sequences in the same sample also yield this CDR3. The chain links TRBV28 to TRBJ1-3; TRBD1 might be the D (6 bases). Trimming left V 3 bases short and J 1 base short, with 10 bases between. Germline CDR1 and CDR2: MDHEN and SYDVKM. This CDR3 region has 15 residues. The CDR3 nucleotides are TGTGCCAGCAGTTTTGGGGGCTCTTCTGGAAACACCATATATTTT. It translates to CASSFGGSSGNTIYF.

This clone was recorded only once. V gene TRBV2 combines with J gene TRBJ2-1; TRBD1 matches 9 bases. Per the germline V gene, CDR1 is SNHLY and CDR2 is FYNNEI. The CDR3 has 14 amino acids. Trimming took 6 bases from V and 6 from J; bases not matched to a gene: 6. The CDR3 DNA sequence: TGTGCCAGCAGGGACAGGGGTTTGGTCAATGAGCAGTTCTTC. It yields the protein CASRDRGLVNEQFF.

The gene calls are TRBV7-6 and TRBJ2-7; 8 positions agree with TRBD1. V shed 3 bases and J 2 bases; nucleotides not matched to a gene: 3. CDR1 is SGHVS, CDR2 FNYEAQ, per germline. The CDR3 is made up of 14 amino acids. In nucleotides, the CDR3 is TGTGCCAGCAGCTTGGAACAGGGGGCCTACGAGCAGTACTTC. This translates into CASSLEQGAYEQYF.

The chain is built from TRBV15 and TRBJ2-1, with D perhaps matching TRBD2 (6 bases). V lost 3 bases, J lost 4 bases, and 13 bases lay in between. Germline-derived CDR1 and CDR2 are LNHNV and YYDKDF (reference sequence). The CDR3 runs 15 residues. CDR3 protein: CATSRGTSRYNEQFF. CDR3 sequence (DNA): TGTGCCACCAGCAGGGGTACTAGCCGGTACAATGAGCAGTTCTTC.

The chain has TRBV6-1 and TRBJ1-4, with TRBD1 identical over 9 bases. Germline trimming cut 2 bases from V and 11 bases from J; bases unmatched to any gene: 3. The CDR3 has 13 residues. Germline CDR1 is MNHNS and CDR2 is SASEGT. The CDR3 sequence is CASSETGQGKLFF. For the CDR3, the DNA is TGTGCCAGCAGTGAAACAGGACAGGGGAAACTGTTTTTT.